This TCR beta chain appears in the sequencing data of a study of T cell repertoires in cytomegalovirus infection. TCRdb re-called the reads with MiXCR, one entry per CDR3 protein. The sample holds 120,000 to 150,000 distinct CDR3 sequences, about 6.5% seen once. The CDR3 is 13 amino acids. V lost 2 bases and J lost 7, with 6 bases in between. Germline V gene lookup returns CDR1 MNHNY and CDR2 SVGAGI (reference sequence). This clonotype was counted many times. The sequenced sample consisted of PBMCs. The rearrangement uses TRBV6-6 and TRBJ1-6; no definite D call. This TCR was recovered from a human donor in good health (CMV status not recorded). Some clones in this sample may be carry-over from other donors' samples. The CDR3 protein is CASSYVGNSPLHF. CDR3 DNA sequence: TGTGCCAGCAGTTACGTGGGCAATTCACCCCTCCACTTT.